These 20 T cell receptor beta chains share one sample of origin, sequenced in a study of T cell responses to AZD1222 COVID-19 vaccine. TCRdb's copy holds only in-frame clones and misses some; the assay was immunoSEQ multiplex PCR. Among 150,000 to 160,000 clones listed, 86% were seen once. Sequencing used peripheral blood, obtained on day 0 of MenACWY control vaccination. The source of these receptors is an adult in good health.

The chain couples TRBV19 to TRBJ2-1; 7 nucleotides agree with TRBD1. With V trimmed by 6 bases and J by 6 bases, 8 bases remained unmatched. Germline V lookup: CDR1 LNHDA, CDR2 SQIVND (reference sequence). There are 14 residues in the CDR3. CDR3 bases: TGTGCCAGTAGCAAAACAGGGGTGGGCAATGAGCAGTTCTTC. This codes for CASSKTGVGNEQFF.

V gene TRBV9 combines with J gene TRBJ1-2; 9 nucleotides match TRBD1. The CDR3 covers 16 residues. Per the germline V gene, CDR1 is SGDLS and CDR2 is YYNGEE. The trim removed 4 bases at V and 2 bases at J, leaving 9 bases unmatched. CDR3 DNA sequence: TGTGCCAGCAGCTCCGGGACAGGGTGGACCAACTATGGCTACACCTTC. This encodes CASSSGTGWTNYGYTF.

The V call is TRBV5-1, the J call TRBJ2-2; TRBD2 matches at 12 bases. The V and J ends lost 4 bases and 6 bases, in that order; junction bases with no gene match: 7. The length of the CDR3 is 16 residues. Germline CDR1 reads SGHRS; CDR2 reads YFSETQ. This chain's CDR3 is CASSPRTSGVSGELFF. The CDR3 nucleotides read TGCGCCAGCAGCCCGCGGACTAGCGGGGTGTCCGGGGAGCTGTTTTTT. Together with reference TRBV5-1 and TRBJ2-2, the CDR3 gives the full variable domain: KAGVTQTPRYLIKTRGQQVTLSCSPISGHRSVSWYQQTPGQGLQFLFEYFSETQRNKGNFPGRFSGRQFSNSRSEMNVSTLELGDSALYLCASSPRTSGVSGELFFGEGSRLTVL.

The J gene is TRBJ1-1, the V gene TRBV27; maybe TRBD1 (5 bases). The germline CDR1 and CDR2 sequences are MNHEY and SMNVEV (reference sequence). Trimming pared 1 base from V and 5 bases from J, leaving 8 bases between. This CDR3 has 13 amino acids. For the CDR3, the DNA is TGTGCCAGCAGTTTATGGCAGGGAACTGAAGCTTTCTTT. Translating it yields CASSLWQGTEAFF.

The sample holds many counts of this clone. The chain joins TRBV19 to TRBJ1-5; 7 nucleotides agree with TRBD1. V was pared by 6 bases and J by 2 bases, with 4 bases of the junction left unmatched. In germline, CDR1 is LNHDA, CDR2 SQIVND (reference sequence). CDR3 length: 14 residues. CDR3 in amino acids: CASSTTGGNQPQHF. The CDR3 bases are TGTGCCAGTAGCACCACAGGGGGCAATCAGCCCCAGCATTTT.

The V call is TRBV6-5, the J call TRBJ2-1; unclear D gene. V was pared by 6 bases and J by 8 bases, with 17 bases between. This CDR3 comprises 14 residues. Germline assignment: CDR1 MNHEY and CDR2 SVGAGI. The CDR3 region is CASRYGVGPDEQFF. The DNA of the CDR3 is TGTGCCAGCAGATATGGGGTAGGGCCAGATGAGCAGTTCTTC.

This chain uses TRBV5-1 with TRBJ1-4, with D possibly being TRBD1 (5 bases). The CDR3 is made up of 15 amino acids. Trimming cost V 4 bases and J 3 bases, with 13 bases left between them. Germline values: CDR1 SGHRS, CDR2 YFSETQ. CDR3 sequence (DNA): TGCGCCAGCAGCGTGCAAGGGGCGGCTAATGAAAAACTGTTTTTT. Protein: CASSVQGAANEKLFF.

The genes are TRBV28 and TRBJ2-5, with a tentative D call TRBD1 (6 bases). Per germline, CDR1 MDHEN and CDR2 SYDVKM. The CDR3 is 16 amino acids. V was pared by 5 bases and J by 1 base, with 17 bases between. The CDR3 protein is CASSDSTGTTQETQYF. The CDR3 DNA is TGTGCCAGCAGTGACTCGACCGGGACAACCCAAGAGACCCAGTACTTC.

This chain connects TRBV28 to TRBJ1-1, with a possible D match to TRBD1 (5 bases). The V and J ends lost 9 bases and 1 base respectively, with 9 bases between them. CDR3 length equals 12 residues. Looked up from germline, CDR1 is MDHEN and CDR2 is SYDVKM. Here the CDR3 reads CASTTANTEAFF. In nucleotides, the CDR3 is TGTGCCAGTACGACAGCGAACACTGAAGCTTTCTTT.

The rearrangement links TRBV27 to TRBJ1-1; TRBD1 matches at 9 bases. This CDR3 spans 16 amino acids. J was trimmed by 4 bases and V by 4 bases; bases with no gene match: 10. Germline V gives CDR1 MNHEY, CDR2 SMNVEV (reference sequence). The CDR3 DNA sequence: TGTGCCAGCAGTTCGTTCCGGGACAGGGAGGGCACTGAAGCTTTCTTT. Residues: CASSSFRDREGTEAFF.

This clone was observed a single time. CDR3 nucleotide sequence: TGTGCCAGCAGCTTAGTGGCGGGCTATGGCTACACCTTC. Protein product: CASSLVAGYGYTF. The rearrangement uses TRBV7-9 and TRBJ1-2; no clear D. Trimming shortened V by 1 base and J by 4 bases, and 7 bases separated the two germline ends. The V gene's germline CDR1 is SEHNR and CDR2 FQNEAQ (reference sequence). The CDR3 extends over 13 amino acids.

The J gene is TRBJ2-7, the V gene TRBV15; D gene ambiguous. The germline CDR1 and CDR2 sequences are LNHNV and YYDKDF (reference sequence). The CDR3 totals 13 residues. With 2 bases removed from V and 7 bases from J, the gap between germline ends came to 12 bases. The CDR3 nucleotides read TGTGCCACCAGCAGATTACAACACCTTGAGCAGTACTTC. Its translation is CATSRLQHLEQYF.

About this clone itself: Germline is not matched at one junction end, which may reflect a read error. The CDR3 nucleotides read TGCAGTGCCAGAGGCGACAATGAGCAGTTCTTC. Translation gives CSARGDNEQFF. J is TRBJ2-1 and V is TRBV20-1; D remains ambiguous. This CDR3 has 11 amino acids. Germline V CDR1 and CDR2: DFQATT, SNEGSKA (reference sequence).

V is TRBV18 and J is TRBJ1-3; D gene uncertain. The CDR3 extends over 15 amino acids. The germline V gene has CDR1 KGHSH and CDR2 LQKENI. V lost 4 bases and J lost 3, with 13 bases in between. The CDR3 sequence is CASSRGATGGNTIYF. In DNA, the CDR3 is TGTGCCAGCTCACGAGGAGCAACGGGTGGAAACACCATATATTTT.

The rearrangement links TRBV5-1 to TRBJ2-3; a weak D match, TRBD2 (6 bases). The CDR3 length is 14 residues. V was cut by 4 bases and J by 7 bases, with 16 bases left in between. Germline V gene lookup returns CDR1 SGHRS and CDR2 YFSETQ. Here the CDR3 DNA reads TGCGCCAGCAGCACCTCGGGGGATTCAAATACGCAGTATTTT. Its translation: CASSTSGDSNTQYF.

This sequence joins TRBV19 and TRBJ2-4, with TRBD1 matching over 7 bases. Germline CDR1 and CDR2: LNHDA and SQIVND (reference sequence). V gave up 3 bases and J gave up 5 bases; unmatched junction bases: 7. The CDR3 has 15 residues. In DNA, the CDR3 is TGTGCCAGTAGTATGCGTAGAGGGGGCCAAAACATTCAGTACTTC. Translated: CASSMRRGGQNIQYF.

This clone was detected only a few times. The chain uses TRBV19 and TRBJ1-5, with 9 bases matching TRBD1. V dropped 0 bases and J dropped 2; count of bases not matched to a gene: 11. The CDR3 covers 19 residues. Germline CDR1 reads LNHDA; CDR2 reads SQIVND (reference sequence). CDR3 in amino acids: CASSIDPRPGQGGNQPQHF. In DNA form, the CDR3 reads TGTGCCAGTAGTATAGATCCCCGGCCGGGACAGGGAGGCAATCAGCCCCAGCATTTT.

This clone appeared once. The chain recombines TRBV19 with TRBJ2-7; the D gene is possibly TRBD1 (7 bases). Germline CDR1 reads LNHDA; CDR2 reads SQIVND (reference sequence). V lost 5 bases and J lost 3, with 17 bases in between. The CDR3 runs to 15 residues. This CDR3 reads CASSPSRGALYEQYF. The CDR3, as DNA: TGTGCCAGTAGTCCTTCCAGGGGGGCCCTCTACGAGCAGTACTTC. Filled out from reference TRBV19 and TRBJ2-7, the complete variable domain reads DGGITQSPKYLFRKEGQNVTLSCEQNLNHDAMYWYRQDPGQGLRLIYYSQIVNDFQKGDIAEGYSVSREKKESFPLTVTSAQKNPTAFYLCASSPSRGALYEQYFGPGTRLTVT.

This chain links TRBV3-1 (or the pseudogene TRBV3-2) with TRBJ1-2; no reliable D call. V was pared by 0 bases and J by 10 bases, with 15 bases between. Germline V CDR1 and CDR2: LGHDT, YNNKEL (reference sequence). The CDR3 is 14 residues long. CDR3 in amino acids: CASSQDGLSKDYTF. The DNA for the CDR3 is TGTGCCAGCAGCCAAGATGGCCTCTCAAAGGACTACACCTTC.

The rearrangement uses TRBV7-2 and TRBJ1-1; D uncertain. The CDR3 covers 13 residues. Deletions cut 1 base from V and 1 base from J, with 4 bases between. CDR1 and CDR2 from the germline V gene are SGHTA and FQGNSA. In DNA, the CDR3 is TGTGCCAGCAGCTTAGGGAAGAACACTGAAGCTTTCTTT. As protein: CASSLGKNTEAFF. Full variable domain (rest looked up from reference TRBV7-2 and TRBJ1-1): GAGVSQSPSNKVTEKGKDVELRCDPISGHTALYWYRQSLGQGLEFLIYFQGNSAPDKSGLPSDRFSAERTGGSVSTLTIQRTQQEDSAVYLCASSLGKNTEAFFGQGTRLTVV.